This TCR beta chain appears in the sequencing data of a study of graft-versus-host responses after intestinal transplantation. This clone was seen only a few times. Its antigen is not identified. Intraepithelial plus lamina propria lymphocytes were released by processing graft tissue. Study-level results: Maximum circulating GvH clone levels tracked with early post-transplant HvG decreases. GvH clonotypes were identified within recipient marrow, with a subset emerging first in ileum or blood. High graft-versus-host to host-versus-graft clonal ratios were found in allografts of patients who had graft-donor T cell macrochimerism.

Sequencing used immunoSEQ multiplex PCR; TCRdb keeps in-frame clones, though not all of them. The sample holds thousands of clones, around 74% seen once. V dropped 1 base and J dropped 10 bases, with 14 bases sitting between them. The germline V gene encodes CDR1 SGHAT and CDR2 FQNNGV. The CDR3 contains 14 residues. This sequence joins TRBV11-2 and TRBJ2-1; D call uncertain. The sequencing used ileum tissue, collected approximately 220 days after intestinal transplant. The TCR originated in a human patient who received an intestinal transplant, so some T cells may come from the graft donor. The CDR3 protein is CASSLAEVTKEQFF. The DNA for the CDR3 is TGTGCCAGCAGCTTAGCCGAAGTCACGAAAGAGCAGTTCTTC.